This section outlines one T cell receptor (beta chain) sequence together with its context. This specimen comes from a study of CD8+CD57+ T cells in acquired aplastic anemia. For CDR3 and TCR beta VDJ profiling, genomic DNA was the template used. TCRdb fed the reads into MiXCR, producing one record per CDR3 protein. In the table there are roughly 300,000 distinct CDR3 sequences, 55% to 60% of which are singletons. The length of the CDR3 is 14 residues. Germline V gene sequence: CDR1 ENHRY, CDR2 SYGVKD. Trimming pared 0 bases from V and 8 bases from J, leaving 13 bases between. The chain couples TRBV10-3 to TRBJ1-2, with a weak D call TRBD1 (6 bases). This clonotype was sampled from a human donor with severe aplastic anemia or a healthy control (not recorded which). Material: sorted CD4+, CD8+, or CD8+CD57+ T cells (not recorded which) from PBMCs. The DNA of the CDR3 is TGTGCCATCAGTGAGTCGGGGGGCGCGCAGGGCTACACCTTC. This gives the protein CAISESGGAQGYTF.